This T cell receptor (beta chain) was recorded in a study of blood T cells in healthy people across ages. Notes on the study in general: The unsorted PBMCs prevented any conclusive comparison of naive versus antigen-experienced cells.

The J segment lost 2 bases and the V segment lost 0 bases, leaving 7 bases of the junction unmatched. The germline gives CDR1 LGHNA, CDR2 YSLEER. The CDR3 runs to 17 residues. Next came a second PCR, run for about 6 to 11 cycles, which used a sample-barcoded 5' primer along with a J-beta primer mix. Per sample, CDR3-containing paired-end reads numbered at least 2.5 million. TCRdb itself ran the 5' RACE reads through MiXCR, one entry per CDR3 protein. Of approximately 2,000,000 distinct CDR3 sequences in the sample, more than 35% are singletons; the top ten hold approximately 22%. This clonotype was seen at least ten times. What it recognizes is unknown.

The receptor's source is a human donor in good health. Sequencing was done on a sample of blood. The genes are TRBV4-3 and TRBJ2-3, with 8 positions matching TRBD2. CDR3 DNA sequence: TGCGCCAGCAGCCAAGAGGTCAGGACTAGCTACACAGATACGCAGTATTTT. This sequence encodes CASSQEVRTSYTDTQYF.